This TCR beta chain came from a study of T-cell memory formation after mild COVID-19. About this clonotype: Its matching antigen is unknown.

TCRdb recomputed calls from the 5' RACE reads with MiXCR, one row per CDR3 protein. The data hold fewer than 400,000 distinct CDR3 sequences, with 10% to 15% observed a single time. Germline V CDR1 and CDR2: MNHEY, SVGAGI. The V segment lost 6 bases and the J segment 9 bases; nucleotides outside the gene matches: 8. The CDR3 has 13 residues. Study conclusions and caveats: Detection of some responders pre-infection suggested pre-existing cross-reactive memory T cells participated. Unconfirmed was the SARS-CoV-2 specificity of second-wave clones that peaked on day 37.

The specimen sequenced was PBMCs or a T cell subset sorted from them (not recorded which). The TCR comes from a man younger than 35 who had mild COVID-19 (a few samples of this study predate the infection). Cell type and time point are not known. The chain employs TRBV6-5 and TRBJ2-1; TRBD2 matches at 7 bases. DNA for the CDR3: TGTGCCAGCAGAAGGACTAGTTCCGGTGAGCAGTTCTTC. Protein product: CASRRTSSGEQFF.